Shown below are 28 T cell receptor beta chains from a single sample sequenced in a study of radiotherapy plus CTLA-4 blockade in lung cancer. The table came from immunoSEQ multiplex PCR; TCRdb's copy has only in-frame clones and leaves some out. The data show 85,000 to 100,000 clones, with roughly 70% seen just once and about 14% held by the top ten. The input for sequencing was peripheral blood, taken from a patient treated with radiotherapy plus ipilimumab. Receptors originate from a human donor with non-small cell lung cancer that progressed on radiotherapy plus ipilimumab.

J is TRBJ2-3 and V is TRBV7-9; the match to TRBD2 covers 9 bases. This CDR3 is built from 16 residues. The germline V gene encodes CDR1 SEHNR and CDR2 FQNEAQ (reference sequence). J lost 3 bases, V lost 1 base, and 5 bases had no gene match. The CDR3 bases are TGTGCCAGCAGCTTAGGAGCGGGAGGTAATACAGATACGCAGTATTTT. This gives the protein CASSLGAGGNTDTQYF.

This sequence joins TRBV19 and TRBJ2-3, with a tentative D call TRBD1 (6 bases). V dropped 3 bases and J dropped 2 bases, with 15 bases sitting between them. This CDR3 has 16 residues. Germline V CDR1 and CDR2: LNHDA, SQIVND (reference sequence). CDR3 in DNA: TGTGCCAGTAGTATCATTGGGACACTGATCACAGATACGCAGTATTTT. Encoded protein: CASSIIGTLITDTQYF.

This clone was picked up one time. The gene calls are TRBV11-2 and TRBJ2-7, with D possibly called TRBD1 or TRBD2 (5 bases each). In germline, CDR1 is SGHAT, CDR2 FQNNGV. The CDR3 has 14 amino acids. Trimming shortened V by 0 bases and J by 5 bases, and 11 bases separated the two germline ends. The CDR3 sequence is CASSLDWGSHEQYF. The CDR3 DNA is TGTGCCAGCAGCTTAGATTGGGGGAGCCACGAGCAGTACTTC.

This chain connects TRBV15 to TRBJ1-2; the D gene is possibly TRBD1 (6 bases). Germline V gene lookup returns CDR1 LNHNV and CDR2 YYDKDF (reference sequence). CDR3 length: 14 amino acids. V was cut by 0 bases and J by 8 bases, with 13 bases left in between. The CDR3 DNA is TGTGCCACCAGCAGAGATCGGGCAGGGGTCGGCTACACCTTC. Protein sequence: CATSRDRAGVGYTF.

This clone was counted only a few times. This chain uses TRBV7-9 with TRBJ2-7; D might be TRBD1 or TRBD2, each matching 5 bases. Germline V lookup: CDR1 SEHNR, CDR2 FQNEAQ (reference sequence). Trimming took 4 bases from V and 3 from J, leaving 16 bases between them. CDR3 size: 15 residues. CDR3 bases: TGTGCCAGCAGCTCGTTAGAAGGGGCGGGCTACGAGCAGTACTTC. Its protein is CASSSLEGAGYEQYF.

The V gene is TRBV11-3, the J gene TRBJ2-1; 7 bases line up with TRBD2. V dropped 3 bases and J dropped 8; count of bases not matched to a gene: 7. The CDR3 has 14 residues. CDR1 SGHNT and CDR2 YENEEA come from the germline V gene. DNA of the CDR3: TGTGCCAGCAGCTTGGGCGGGAGTATCGATGAGCAGTTCTTC. Protein sequence: CASSLGGSIDEQFF.

The chain uses TRBV7-2 and TRBJ1-2; 8 positions agree with TRBD1. V trimming: 3 bases; J trimming: 12 bases; junction bases outside the gene matches: 9. CDR3 length: 13 residues. Germline V gives CDR1 SGHTA, CDR2 FQGNSA. CDR3 in amino acids: CASSFKTGQGNTF. The CDR3 DNA sequence: TGTGCCAGCAGCTTCAAAACTGGACAGGGAAACACCTTC.

The V and J genes are TRBV4-1 and TRBJ2-6, with 11 bases identical to TRBD2. The CDR3 contains 17 residues. Germline assignment: CDR1 MGHRA and CDR2 YSYEKL. With 2 bases clipped from V and 0 bases from J, the junction kept 0 bases outside the gene matches. For the CDR3, the DNA is TGCGCCAGCAGCCAACTAGCGGGAGGCTCTGGGGCCAACGTCCTGACTTTC. Its protein product is CASSQLAGGSGANVLTF.

The CDR3, as DNA: TGCGCCAGCAGCCAAGATCCGGGACAGGGATTCACCGGGGAGCTGTTTTTT. This translates into CASSQDPGQGFTGELFF. V usage is TRBV4-1 and J usage is TRBJ2-2, with 9 positions matching TRBD1. The germline CDR1 and CDR2 sequences are MGHRA and YSYEKL. This CDR3 is 17 amino acids long. The J segment lost 4 bases and the V segment lost 0 bases, leaving 6 bases of the junction unmatched.

This chain uses TRBV16 with TRBJ2-3, with 7 bases matching TRBD1. The CDR3 contains 16 residues. The V gene end was trimmed by 4 bases and the J gene end by 0 bases; junction bases not matched to a gene: 7. In germline, CDR1 is KGHSY, CDR2 FQNENV. CDR3 in amino acids: CASSRGQRPSTDTQYF. The CDR3 DNA reads TGTGCCAGCAGCCGGGGACAGAGACCTAGCACAGATACGCAGTATTTT.

The chain combines TRBV5-1 with TRBJ1-5; the D is unclear. V lost 0 bases, J lost 9 bases, and 13 bases lay in between. Germline V gene lookup returns CDR1 SGHRS and CDR2 YFSETQ. This CDR3 region has 14 residues. CDR3 amino acids: CASSLGPGEGPQHF. The CDR3 DNA is TGCGCCAGCAGCTTGGGGCCTGGGGAGGGGCCCCAGCATTTT.

In this sample, this clone turned up a few times. The chain recombines TRBV6-5 with TRBJ2-7, with D possibly matching TRBD2 (6 bases). In germline, CDR1 is MNHEY, CDR2 SVGAGI. V shed 5 bases and J shed 5 bases, with 16 bases lying between them. The CDR3 contains 14 residues. The CDR3 region is CASSEFGGSDEQYF. In DNA form, the CDR3 reads TGTGCCAGCAGTGAATTCGGAGGGTCGGACGAGCAGTACTTC.

V is TRBV7-8 and J is TRBJ1-2; no reliable D call. CDR1 and CDR2 from the germline V gene are SGHVS and FQNEAQ. Trimming pared 2 bases from V and 4 bases from J, leaving 11 bases between. The CDR3 runs 14 residues. CDR3 loop: CASSLSGSPYGYTF. The CDR3 nucleotides read TGTGCCAGCAGCTTAAGCGGCAGTCCCTATGGCTACACCTTC.

This clone was seen a handful of times. The CDR3 DNA reads as TGTGCCAGCAGCCGGGACAGCCTCGACTACGAGCAGTACTTC. Amino acids: CASSRDSLDYEQYF. J is TRBJ2-7 and V is TRBV5-4; 7 positions match TRBD1. This CDR3 spans 14 amino acids. Trimming at V came to 4 bases and at J to 3 bases, leaving 7 bases not matched to a gene. Germline CDR1 and CDR2: SGHNT and YYREEE (reference sequence).

This clone turned up a few times. The gene calls are TRBV28 and TRBJ2-2, with D possibly TRBD1 on 5 matching bases. With 6 bases removed from V and 2 bases from J, the gap between germline ends came to 13 bases. Germline CDR1 MDHEN, CDR2 SYDVKM. The CDR3 consists of 15 residues. In nucleotides, the CDR3 is TGTGCCAGCAGCTGGGGCTCGACAAACACCGGGGAGCTGTTTTTT. Its protein product is CASSWGSTNTGELFF. Looking up the rest from reference TRBV28 and TRBJ2-2 gives the full variable domain: DVKVTQSSRYLVKRTGEKVFLECVQDMDHENMFWYRQDPGLGLRLIYFSYDVKMKEKGDIPEGYSVSREKKERFSLILESASTNQTSMYLCASSWGSTNTGELFFGEGSRLTVL.

The V call is TRBV7-2, the J call TRBJ1-5, with D maybe TRBD1 (5 bases). The germline V gene has CDR1 SGHTA and CDR2 FQGNSA. CDR3 length equals 13 residues. Trimming took off 5 bases at V and 7 bases at J, with 12 bases between the two ends. The CDR3 nucleotides read TGTGCCAGCAGCCCGGGGGTAGGGCAGCCCCAGCATTTT. This translates into CASSPGVGQPQHF.

The chain joins TRBV9 to TRBJ2-3; 9 nucleotides line up with TRBD2. The junction had 2 bases not matched to a gene; V was cut back by 0 bases and J by 0 bases. Germline values: CDR1 SGDLS, CDR2 YYNGEE. The CDR3 contains 16 residues. CDR3 nucleotides: TGTGCCAGCAGCGTAGGACTAGCGGCTAGCACAGATACGCAGTATTTT. This translates into CASSVGLAASTDTQYF.

The chain combines TRBV4-3 with TRBJ1-2, with 9 bases identical to TRBD1. This CDR3 is built from 16 residues. With 0 bases clipped from V and 8 bases from J, the junction kept 10 bases outside the gene matches. Germline assignment: CDR1 LGHNA and CDR2 YSLEER. CDR3 DNA sequence: TGCGCCAGCAGCCAAGATCTTGGACAGGGGTATGGCGGCTACACCTTC. Translation: CASSQDLGQGYGGYTF.

This clone was observed a handful of times. The J gene is TRBJ1-2, the V gene TRBV6-6; a possible D gene is TRBD1 (6 bases). Germline CDR1 MNHNY, CDR2 SVGAGI (reference sequence). This CDR3 is built from 14 residues. The V end lost 5 bases, the J end lost 4 bases, and 14 bases lay between the germline ends. CDR3 in amino acids: CASSEGGAGYGYTF. DNA for the CDR3: TGTGCCAGCAGTGAGGGGGGCGCCGGCTATGGCTACACCTTC.

V usage is TRBV15 and J usage is TRBJ1-1; D not resolved. The CDR3 loop spans 15 amino acids. Trimming removed 0 bases from V and 11 bases from J, with 19 bases in between. The V gene's germline CDR1 is LNHNV and CDR2 YYDKDF (reference sequence). The CDR3, as DNA: TGTGCCACCAGCAGAGATATCGGCAGGCAGGATGAGGCTTTCTTT. This gives the protein CATSRDIGRQDEAFF.

The chain couples TRBV4-1 to TRBJ2-3; D gene uncertain. Germline V lookup: CDR1 MGHRA, CDR2 YSYEKL. The CDR3 has 15 amino acids. Trimming removed 1 base from V and 1 base from J, with 9 bases in between. CDR3 sequence (DNA): TGCGCCAGCAGCCAAGGACACGGACGCACAGATACGCAGTATTTT. This encodes CASSQGHGRTDTQYF.

V is TRBV5-5 and J is TRBJ2-2; D is tentatively TRBD1 or TRBD2 (5 bases each). V lost 0 bases and J lost 6, with 15 bases in between. The germline CDR1 and CDR2 sequences are SGHKS and YYEKEE (reference sequence). The CDR3 extends over 16 amino acids. In DNA form, the CDR3 reads TGTGCCAGCAGCTTGGCTGGGACCCGAGGGCCCGGGGAGCTGTTTTTT. The encoded protein is CASSLAGTRGPGELFF. The full variable domain, rest sourced from reference TRBV5-5 and TRBJ2-2, is DAGVTQSPTHLIKTRGQQVTLRCSPISGHKSVSWYQQVLGQGPQFIFQYYEKEERGRGNFPDRFSARQFPNYSSELNVNALLLGDSALYLCASSLAGTRGPGELFFGEGSRLTVL.

Here the CDR3 DNA reads TGTGCCAGCAGCGCTAGCGGGCCGTGGAATGAGCAGTTCTTC. Protein: CASSASGPWNEQFF. The rearrangement uses TRBV9 and TRBJ2-1, with 8 bases lining up with TRBD2. Germline V gene data show CDR1 as SGDLS and CDR2 as YYNGEE. V trimming: 3 bases; J trimming: 7 bases; junction bases outside the gene matches: 6. The CDR3 loop spans 14 amino acids.

This clone was observed a handful of times. This sequence joins TRBV7-8 and TRBJ1-2, with TRBD1 identical over 9 bases. The V gene end was trimmed by 5 bases and the J gene end by 3 bases; junction bases not matched to a gene: 16. The CDR3 runs to 18 residues. Germline V gives CDR1 SGHVS, CDR2 FQNEAQ. In nucleotides, the CDR3 is TGTGCCAGCAGCCCGAATTATGGGACAGGGCCCCCGGACTATGGCTACACCTTC. Residues: CASSPNYGTGPPDYGYTF.

This sequence joins TRBV28 and TRBJ2-7, with 12 nucleotides matching TRBD2. The CDR3 totals 18 residues. In germline, CDR1 is MDHEN, CDR2 SYDVKM. Trimming cost V 5 bases and J 2 bases; bases outside gene matches: 13. CDR3 loop: CASSPWGTSGRSPYEQYF. CDR3 coding DNA: TGTGCCAGCAGTCCCTGGGGGACTAGCGGGCGCTCTCCCTACGAGCAGTACTTC.

The chain recombines TRBV19 with TRBJ2-5; 9 bases fit TRBD2. The CDR3 runs to 16 residues. Trimming took 0 bases from V and 2 from J; bases not matched to a gene: 4. Germline assignment: CDR1 LNHDA and CDR2 SQIVND (reference sequence). The CDR3 region has the DNA TGTGCCAGTAGTATAGATCTAGCGGGGCAACAAGAGACCCAGTACTTC. It is translated as CASSIDLAGQQETQYF.

The chain couples TRBV15 to TRBJ1-1; the D is unclear. The CDR3 runs to 13 residues. Germline loops: CDR1 LNHNV, CDR2 YYDKDF (reference sequence). Trimming removed 1 base at V and 5 bases at J, with 8 bases between. The DNA for the CDR3 is TGTGCCACCAGCAGAGCCGAAGGGACTGAAGCTTTCTTT. It yields the protein CATSRAEGTEAFF.

J is TRBJ1-5 and V is TRBV10-2, with 9 nucleotides matching TRBD1. V was clipped by 6 bases and J by 3 bases; unmatched bases: 9. The CDR3 runs 16 residues. The germline V gene encodes CDR1 WSHSY and CDR2 SAAADI. This chain's CDR3 is CASSDRGEGPNQPQHF. DNA for the CDR3: TGCGCCAGCAGCGACAGGGGGGAGGGTCCCAATCAGCCCCAGCATTTT.